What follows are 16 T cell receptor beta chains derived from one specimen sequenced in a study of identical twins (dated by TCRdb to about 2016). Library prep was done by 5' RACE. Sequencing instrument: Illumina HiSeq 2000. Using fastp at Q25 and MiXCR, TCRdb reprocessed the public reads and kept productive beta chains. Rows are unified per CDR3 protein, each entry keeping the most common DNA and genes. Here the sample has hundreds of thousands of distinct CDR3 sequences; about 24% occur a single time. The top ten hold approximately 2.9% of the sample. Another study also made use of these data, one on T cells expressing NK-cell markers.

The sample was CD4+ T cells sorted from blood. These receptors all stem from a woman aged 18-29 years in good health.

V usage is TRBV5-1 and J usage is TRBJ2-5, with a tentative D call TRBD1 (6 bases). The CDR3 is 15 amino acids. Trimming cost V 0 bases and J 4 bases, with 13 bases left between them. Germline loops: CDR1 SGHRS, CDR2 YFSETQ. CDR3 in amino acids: CASSLVGETGETQYF. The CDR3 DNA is TGCGCCAGCAGCTTGGTTGGCGAGACAGGAGAGACCCAGTACTTC. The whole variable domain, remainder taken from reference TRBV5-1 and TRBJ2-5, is KAGVTQTPRYLIKTRGQQVTLSCSPISGHRSVSWYQQTPGQGLQFLFEYFSETQRNKGNFPGRFSGRQFSNSRSEMNVSTLELGDSALYLCASSLVGETGETQYFGPGTRLLVL.

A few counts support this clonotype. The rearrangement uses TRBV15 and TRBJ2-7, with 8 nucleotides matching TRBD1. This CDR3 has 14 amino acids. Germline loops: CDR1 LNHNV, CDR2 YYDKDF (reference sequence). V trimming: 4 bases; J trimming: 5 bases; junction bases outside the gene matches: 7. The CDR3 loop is CATSKGQGGDEQYF. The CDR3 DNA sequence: TGTGCCACCAGCAAAGGACAGGGAGGCGACGAGCAGTACTTC.

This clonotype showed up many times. This chain's CDR3 is CASSYSRQGVCNQPQHF. The DNA for the CDR3 is TGTGCCAGCAGTTACTCTCGACAGGGCGTCTGCAATCAGCCCCAGCATTTT. The chain uses TRBV6-8 and TRBJ1-5; 7 positions agree with TRBD1. The CDR3 is 17 residues long. Germline assignment: CDR1 MNHGY and CDR2 SAAAGT. With V trimmed by 0 bases and J by 2 bases, 7 bases remained unmatched.

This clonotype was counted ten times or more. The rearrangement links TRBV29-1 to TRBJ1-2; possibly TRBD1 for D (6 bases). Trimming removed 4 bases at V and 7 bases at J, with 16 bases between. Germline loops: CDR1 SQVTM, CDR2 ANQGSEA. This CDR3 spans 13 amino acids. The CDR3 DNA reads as TGCAGCGTTGCCCCCACAGGGAAGGGTGGCTACACCTTC. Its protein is CSVAPTGKGGYTF.

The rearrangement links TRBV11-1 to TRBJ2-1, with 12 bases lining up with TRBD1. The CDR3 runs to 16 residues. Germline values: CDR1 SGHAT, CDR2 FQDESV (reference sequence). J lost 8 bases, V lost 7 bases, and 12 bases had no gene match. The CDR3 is CASTPSRDRGQDEQFF. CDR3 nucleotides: TGTGCCAGCACCCCTTCAAGGGACAGGGGGCAAGATGAGCAGTTCTTC.

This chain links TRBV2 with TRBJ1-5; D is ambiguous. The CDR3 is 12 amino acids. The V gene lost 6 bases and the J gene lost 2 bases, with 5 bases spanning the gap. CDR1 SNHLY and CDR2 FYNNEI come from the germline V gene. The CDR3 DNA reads TGTGCCAGCAGCACAGGCAATCAGCCCCAGCATTTT. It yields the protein CASSTGNQPQHF.

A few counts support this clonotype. CDR3 protein: CASSYSMAQLSYEQYF. The CDR3, as DNA: TGTGCCAGCAGTTACTCGATGGCACAGCTTTCCTACGAGCAGTACTTC. The rearrangement links TRBV6-5 to TRBJ2-7; D uncertain. V dropped 0 bases and J dropped 1 base, with 13 bases sitting between them. Per the germline V gene, CDR1 is MNHEY and CDR2 is SVGAGI. The CDR3 contains 16 residues.

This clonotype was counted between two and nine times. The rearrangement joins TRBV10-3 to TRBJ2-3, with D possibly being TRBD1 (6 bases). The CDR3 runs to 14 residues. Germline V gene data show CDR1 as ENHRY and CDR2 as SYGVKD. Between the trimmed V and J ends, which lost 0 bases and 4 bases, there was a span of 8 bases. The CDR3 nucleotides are TGTGCCATCAGTGAGTCGGGGGCTTCAGATACGCAGTATTTT. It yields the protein CAISESGASDTQYF.

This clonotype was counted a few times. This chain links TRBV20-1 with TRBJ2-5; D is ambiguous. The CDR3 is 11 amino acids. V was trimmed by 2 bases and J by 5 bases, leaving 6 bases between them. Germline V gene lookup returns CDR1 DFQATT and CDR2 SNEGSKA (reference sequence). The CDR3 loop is CSARTSETQYF. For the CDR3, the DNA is TGCAGTGCTAGAACAAGCGAGACCCAGTACTTC.

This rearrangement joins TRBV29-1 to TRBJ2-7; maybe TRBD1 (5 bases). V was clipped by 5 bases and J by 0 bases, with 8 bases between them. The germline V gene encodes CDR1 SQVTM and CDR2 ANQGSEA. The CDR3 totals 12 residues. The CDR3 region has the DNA TGCAGCGTTAGACAGTCCTCCTACGAGCAGTACTTC. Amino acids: CSVRQSSYEQYF.

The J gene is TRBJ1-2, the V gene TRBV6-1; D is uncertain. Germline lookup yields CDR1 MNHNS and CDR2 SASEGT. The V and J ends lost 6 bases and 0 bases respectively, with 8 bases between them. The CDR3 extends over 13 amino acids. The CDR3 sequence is CASRAQANYGYTF. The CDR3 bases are TGTGCCAGCAGAGCGCAAGCTAACTATGGCTACACCTTC.

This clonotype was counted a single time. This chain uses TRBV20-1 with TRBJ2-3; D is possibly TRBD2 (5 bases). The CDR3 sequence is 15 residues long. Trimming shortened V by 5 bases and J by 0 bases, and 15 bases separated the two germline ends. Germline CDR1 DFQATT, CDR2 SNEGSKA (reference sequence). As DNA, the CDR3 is TGCAGTGCTCGTCTACTAGAGGAAAGCACAGATACGCAGTATTTT. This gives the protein CSARLLEESTDTQYF.

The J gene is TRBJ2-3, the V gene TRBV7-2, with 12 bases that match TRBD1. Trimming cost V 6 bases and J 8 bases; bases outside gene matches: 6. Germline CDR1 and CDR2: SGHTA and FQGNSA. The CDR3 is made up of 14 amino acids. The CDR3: CASSSGQGAVTQYF. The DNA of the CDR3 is TGTGCCAGCAGTTCGGGACAGGGGGCTGTTACGCAGTATTTT.

The CDR3 DNA reads as TGTGCCAGCAGCCCTCTCGGGAACCTAGTAGAGACCCAGTACTTC. The encoded protein is CASSPLGNLVETQYF. V usage is TRBV5-6 and J usage is TRBJ2-5; D is possibly TRBD2 (5 bases). Looked up from germline, CDR1 is SGHDT and CDR2 is YYEEEE. V was cut by 4 bases and J by 4 bases, with 17 bases left in between. The CDR3 contains 15 residues.

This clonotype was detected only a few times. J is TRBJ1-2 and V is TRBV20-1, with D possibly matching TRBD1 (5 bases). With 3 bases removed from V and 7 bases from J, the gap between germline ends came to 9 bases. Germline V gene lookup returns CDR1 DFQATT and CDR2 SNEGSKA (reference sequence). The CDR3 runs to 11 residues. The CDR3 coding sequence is TGCAGTGCTAGGCCGGGACTTGGCTACACCTTC. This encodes CSARPGLGYTF.

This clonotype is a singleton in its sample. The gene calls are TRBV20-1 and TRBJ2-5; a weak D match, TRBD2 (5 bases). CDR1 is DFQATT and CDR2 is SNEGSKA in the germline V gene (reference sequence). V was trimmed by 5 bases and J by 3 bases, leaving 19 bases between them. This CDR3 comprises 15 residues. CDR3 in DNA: TGCAGTGCTTATACGGACGGGGTTACGGAAGAGACCCAGTACTTC. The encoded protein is CSAYTDGVTEETQYF.